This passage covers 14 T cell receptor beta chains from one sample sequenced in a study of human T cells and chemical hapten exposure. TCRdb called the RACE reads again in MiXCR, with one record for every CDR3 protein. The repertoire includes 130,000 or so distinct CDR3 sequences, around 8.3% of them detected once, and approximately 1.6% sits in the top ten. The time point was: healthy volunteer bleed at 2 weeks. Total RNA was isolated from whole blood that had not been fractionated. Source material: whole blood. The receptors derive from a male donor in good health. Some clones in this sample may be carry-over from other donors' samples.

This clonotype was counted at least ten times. CDR3 region: CSVGKDTSSYEQYF. The CDR3 nucleotides read TGCAGCGTTGGTAAGGACACATCTTCCTACGAGCAGTACTTC. This chain connects TRBV29-1 to TRBJ2-7; possible D gene TRBD1, 5 bases. The germline CDR1 and CDR2 sequences are SQVTM and ANQGSEA. The CDR3 is made up of 14 amino acids. Trimming left V 4 bases short and J 1 base short, with 14 bases between.

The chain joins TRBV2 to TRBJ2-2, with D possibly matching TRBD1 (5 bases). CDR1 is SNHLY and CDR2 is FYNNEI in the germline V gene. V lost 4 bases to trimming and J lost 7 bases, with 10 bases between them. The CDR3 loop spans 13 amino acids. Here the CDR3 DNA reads TGTGCCAGCAGTGTAGGGGCCGGCGGGGAGCTGTTTTTT. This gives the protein CASSVGAGGELFF.

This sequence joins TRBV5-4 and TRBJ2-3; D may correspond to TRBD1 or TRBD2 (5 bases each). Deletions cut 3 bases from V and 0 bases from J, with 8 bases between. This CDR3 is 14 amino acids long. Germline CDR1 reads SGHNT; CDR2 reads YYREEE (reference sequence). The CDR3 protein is CASSSGPSTDTQYF. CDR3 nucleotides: TGTGCCAGCAGCTCGGGACCAAGCACAGATACGCAGTATTTT.

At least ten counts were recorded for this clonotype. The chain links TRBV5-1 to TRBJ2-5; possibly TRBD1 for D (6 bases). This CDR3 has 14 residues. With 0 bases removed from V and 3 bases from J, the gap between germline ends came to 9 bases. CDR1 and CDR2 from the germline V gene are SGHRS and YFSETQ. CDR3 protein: CASSLGQAEETQYF. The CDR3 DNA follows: TGCGCCAGCAGCTTGGGACAGGCGGAAGAGACCCAGTACTTC.

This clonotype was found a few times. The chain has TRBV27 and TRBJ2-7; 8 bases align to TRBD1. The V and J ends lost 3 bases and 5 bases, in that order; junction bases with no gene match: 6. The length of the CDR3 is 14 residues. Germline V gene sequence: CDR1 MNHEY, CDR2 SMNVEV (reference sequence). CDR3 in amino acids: CASSFQGARDEQYF. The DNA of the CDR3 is TGTGCCAGCAGTTTTCAGGGGGCAAGGGACGAGCAGTACTTC.

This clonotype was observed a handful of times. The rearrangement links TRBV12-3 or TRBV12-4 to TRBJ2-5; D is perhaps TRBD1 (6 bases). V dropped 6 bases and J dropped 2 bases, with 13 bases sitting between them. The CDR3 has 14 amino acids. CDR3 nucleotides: TGTGCCAGCAGCCCTGACAGGTTGCAAGAGACCCAGTACTTC. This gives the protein CASSPDRLQETQYF.

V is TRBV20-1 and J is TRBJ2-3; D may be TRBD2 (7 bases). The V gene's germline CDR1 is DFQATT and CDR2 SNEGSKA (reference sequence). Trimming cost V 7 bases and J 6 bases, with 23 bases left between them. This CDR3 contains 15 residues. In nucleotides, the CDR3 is TGCAGTGTTTTGGCGAAAAAGGGGGGGATGGATACGCAGTATTTT. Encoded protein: CSVLAKKGGMDTQYF.

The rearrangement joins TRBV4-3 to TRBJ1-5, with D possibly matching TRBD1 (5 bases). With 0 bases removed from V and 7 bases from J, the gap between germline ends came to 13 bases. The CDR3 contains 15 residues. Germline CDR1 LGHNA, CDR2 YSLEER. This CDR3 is CASSQDRRGGQPQHF. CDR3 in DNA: TGCGCCAGCAGCCAAGATAGACGGGGCGGGCAGCCCCAGCATTTT.

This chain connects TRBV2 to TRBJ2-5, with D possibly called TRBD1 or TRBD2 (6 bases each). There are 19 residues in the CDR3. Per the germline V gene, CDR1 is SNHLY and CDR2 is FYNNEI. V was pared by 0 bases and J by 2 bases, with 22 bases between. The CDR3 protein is CASSEATPQGRLGQETQYF. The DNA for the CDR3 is TGTGCCAGCAGTGAAGCCACACCCCAGGGGAGGTTGGGGCAAGAGACCCAGTACTTC.

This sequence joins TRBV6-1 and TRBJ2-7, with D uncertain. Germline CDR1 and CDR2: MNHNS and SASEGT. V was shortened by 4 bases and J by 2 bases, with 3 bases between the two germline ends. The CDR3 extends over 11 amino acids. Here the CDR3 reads CASSGAYEQYF. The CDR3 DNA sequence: TGTGCCAGCAGTGGGGCCTACGAGCAGTACTTC.

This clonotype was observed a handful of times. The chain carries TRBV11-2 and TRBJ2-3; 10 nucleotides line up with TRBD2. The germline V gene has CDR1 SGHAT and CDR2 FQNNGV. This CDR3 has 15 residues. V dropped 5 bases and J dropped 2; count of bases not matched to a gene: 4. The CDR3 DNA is TGTGCCAGCAGCGGTAGCGGGAGGAACACAGATACGCAGTATTTT. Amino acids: CASSGSGRNTDTQYF.

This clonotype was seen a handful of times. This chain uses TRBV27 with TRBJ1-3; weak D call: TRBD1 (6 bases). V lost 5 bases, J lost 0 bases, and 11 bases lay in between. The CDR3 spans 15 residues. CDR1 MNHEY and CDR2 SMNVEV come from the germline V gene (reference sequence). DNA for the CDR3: TGTGCCAGCAGTCTCCAGGGGAGCTCTGGAAACACCATATATTTT. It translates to CASSLQGSSGNTIYF.

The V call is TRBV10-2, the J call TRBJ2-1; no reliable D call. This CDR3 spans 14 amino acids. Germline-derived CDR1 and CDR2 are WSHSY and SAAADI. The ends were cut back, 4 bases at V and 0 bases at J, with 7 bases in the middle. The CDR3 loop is CASSGPSSYNEQFF. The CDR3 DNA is TGCGCCAGCAGTGGCCCTTCCTCCTACAATGAGCAGTTCTTC.

The CDR3 nucleotides are TGTGCCAGCTCATCGCAAACGGTGATTAGCTCCTACAATGAGCAGTTCTTC. Encoded protein: CASSSQTVISSYNEQFF. V and J are TRBV18 and TRBJ2-1; no reliable D call. CDR1 KGHSH and CDR2 LQKENI come from the germline V gene. The CDR3 is 17 amino acids. Trimming removed 5 bases from V and 0 bases from J, with 17 bases in between.